These 27 T cell receptor beta chains share one sample of origin, sequenced in a study of blood T cell repertoires in COVID-19. Measured with immunoSEQ multiplex PCR; TCRdb has only the in-frame clones, and not every one. The repertoire holds tens of thousands of clones, with 80% to 90% as singletons. Material for sequencing was peripheral blood. These TCRs come from a human donor in a cohort sampled during active COVID-19.

The V gene is TRBV28, the J gene TRBJ1-2, with 9 nucleotides matching TRBD1. V shed 5 bases, J shed 4 bases, and the junction held 11 bases outside the gene matches. There are 16 residues in the CDR3. Per germline, CDR1 MDHEN and CDR2 SYDVKM. CDR3 protein: CASSIAGTGFFYGYTF. CDR3 in DNA: TGTGCCAGCAGTATTGCGGGGACAGGGTTCTTCTATGGCTACACCTTC.

This clone was counted between two and nine times. V gene TRBV10-1 combines with J gene TRBJ2-2; 9 nucleotides match TRBD1. The CDR3 length is 16 residues. Germline V lookup: CDR1 WNHNN, CDR2 SYGVQD (reference sequence). J gave up 5 bases and V 0 bases, and 4 bases lay outside the gene matches. CDR3 sequence: CASSESGQGWTGELFF. CDR3 DNA sequence: TGCGCCAGCAGTGAGTCAGGACAGGGGTGGACCGGGGAGCTGTTTTTT.

The chain employs TRBV5-6 and TRBJ1-5; 9 positions match TRBD1. This CDR3 is 14 amino acids long. Germline CDR1 SGHDT, CDR2 YYEEEE. Trimming cost V 6 bases and J 4 bases; bases outside gene matches: 5. The DNA of the CDR3 is TGTGCCAGCACCAGGACAGGGGAGAATCAGCCCCAGCATTTT. This gives the protein CASTRTGENQPQHF. The variable domain in full, completed from reference TRBV5-6 and TRBJ1-5, reads DAGVTQSPTHLIKTRGQQVTLRCSPKSGHDTVSWYQQALGQGPQFIFQYYEEEERQRGNFPDRFSGHQFPNYSSELNVNALLLGDSALYLCASTRTGENQPQHFGDGTRLSIL.

The rearrangement uses TRBV4-3 and TRBJ1-1; tentative D call: TRBD1 (6 bases). V shed 1 base and J shed 5 bases, with 26 bases lying between them. Germline-derived CDR1 and CDR2 are LGHNA and YSLEER. The CDR3 has 19 residues. In nucleotides, the CDR3 is TGCGCCAGCAGCCAAGGTGCGGGGGCCCGAGGGGGGAGAAGGACTGAAGCTTTCTTT. Amino acids: CASSQGAGARGGRRTEAFF.

The chain has TRBV6-6 and TRBJ2-1; 8 bases align to TRBD1. V was clipped by 2 bases and J by 8 bases; unmatched bases: 5. CDR1 MNHNY and CDR2 SVGAGI come from the germline V gene (reference sequence). CDR3 length: 14 amino acids. In DNA, the CDR3 is TGTGCCAGCAGTTACCCAGACAGGGGCTATGAGCAGTTCTTC. The encoded protein is CASSYPDRGYEQFF.

The table lists this clone with many counts. The CDR3 region is CASSFLAGTDTQYF. In nucleotides, the CDR3 is TGTGCCAGCAGTTTCCTAGCCGGCACAGATACGCAGTATTTT. V is TRBV28 and J is TRBJ2-3, with a weak D call TRBD2 (5 bases). Germline assignment: CDR1 MDHEN and CDR2 SYDVKM. The CDR3 totals 14 residues. Trimming left V 3 bases short and J 1 base short, with 8 bases between.

This chain uses TRBV2 with TRBJ1-5; TRBD1 is a possible D gene (5 bases). V was pared by 6 bases and J by 4 bases, with 13 bases between. In germline, CDR1 is SNHLY, CDR2 FYNNEI. The CDR3 contains 14 residues. The CDR3 bases are TGTGCCAGCAGGTGGAAACAGGATAATCAGCCCCAGCATTTT. Translation gives CASRWKQDNQPQHF.

This sequence joins TRBV6-1 and TRBJ1-5; TRBD1 might be the D (5 bases). Trimming removed 1 base at V and 4 bases at J, with 5 bases between. Germline-derived CDR1 and CDR2 are MNHNS and SASEGT. The CDR3 loop spans 13 amino acids. CDR3 amino acids: CASSEGQNQPQHF. DNA for the CDR3: TGTGCCAGCAGTGAAGGACAGAATCAGCCCCAGCATTTT.

A single count supports this clone. The CDR3 DNA follows: TGTGCCAGCAGCTTCCGCCCGGGACAGGTAGCGGGGGAGCTGTTTTTT. Its translation is CASSFRPGQVAGELFF. The V call is TRBV7-8, the J call TRBJ2-2, with TRBD1 matching over 8 bases. Germline V CDR1 and CDR2: SGHVS, FQNEAQ. CDR3 length equals 16 residues. The V gene end was trimmed by 3 bases and the J gene end by 8 bases; junction bases not matched to a gene: 11.

The J gene is TRBJ1-6, the V gene TRBV9; 7 bases agree with TRBD1. The V segment lost 0 bases and the J segment 10 bases; nucleotides outside the gene matches: 10. This CDR3 spans 16 amino acids. In germline, CDR1 is SGDLS, CDR2 YYNGEE. This CDR3 reads CASSVGPGGSESPLHF. The CDR3 DNA follows: TGTGCCAGCAGCGTAGGGCCAGGGGGAAGCGAATCACCCCTCCACTTT.

This chain links TRBV18 with TRBJ1-1, with D possibly being TRBD1 (6 bases). Germline CDR1 and CDR2: KGHSH and LQKENI. The CDR3 has 13 amino acids. V gave up 4 bases and J gave up 5 bases, with 11 bases separating them. The CDR3 DNA is TGTGCCAGCTCACTAACAGGGCGTACTGAAGCTTTCTTT. This codes for CASSLTGRTEAFF.

V gene TRBV3-1 (or the pseudogene TRBV3-2) combines with J gene TRBJ1-1; D is perhaps TRBD1 (6 bases). V was cut by 4 bases and J by 2 bases, with 14 bases left in between. The CDR3 consists of 15 residues. The germline V gene encodes CDR1 LGHDT and CDR2 YNNKEL (reference sequence). This CDR3 is CASSPTGTSNTEAFF. Written as DNA, the CDR3 is TGTGCCAGCAGCCCTACCGGGACATCAAACACTGAAGCTTTCTTT.

This clone was recorded only once. The chain uses TRBV7-8 and TRBJ1-5; 8 bases are shared with TRBD1. The CDR3 sequence is 14 residues long. CDR1 SGHVS and CDR2 FQNEAQ come from the germline V gene. The ends lost 7 bases at V and 8 bases at J; junction bases unmatched: 10. The CDR3 nucleotides read TGTGCCAGCATTCAAGGGACAGGCCGAGAGCCCCAGCATTTT. Translation gives CASIQGTGREPQHF.

This clone has a handful of counts. CDR3 sequence reads: CASSVGSGYNSPLHF. The CDR3 nucleotides read TGTGCCAGCAGCGTAGGTTCCGGGTACAATTCACCCCTCCACTTT. V and J are TRBV9 and TRBJ1-6; no reliable D call. The CDR3 runs 15 residues. V was trimmed by 0 bases and J by 7 bases, leaving 11 bases between them. Germline V CDR1 and CDR2: SGDLS, YYNGEE.

This clone was detected once. The chain uses TRBV6-1 and TRBJ1-4, with D possibly TRBD1 on 5 matching bases. Germline V gives CDR1 MNHNS, CDR2 SASEGT. The CDR3 spans 15 residues. V dropped 2 bases and J dropped 2 bases, with 9 bases sitting between them. CDR3 amino acids: CASSETKGTNEKLFF. The CDR3 DNA reads TGTGCCAGCAGTGAAACCAAGGGGACTAATGAAAAACTGTTTTTT.

This chain joins TRBV11-2 and TRBJ2-1; D uncertain. This CDR3 is 16 amino acids long. V lost 0 bases and J lost 0, with 9 bases in between. Germline V gene sequence: CDR1 SGHAT, CDR2 FQNNGV. In nucleotides, the CDR3 is TGTGCCAGCAGCTTAGACGATTCTAGCTCCTACAATGAGCAGTTCTTC. As protein: CASSLDDSSSYNEQFF.

The chain employs TRBV27 and TRBJ1-5; 11 bases fit TRBD1. V shed 6 bases, J shed 4 bases, and the junction held 11 bases outside the gene matches. Germline V gene data show CDR1 as MNHEY and CDR2 as SMNVEV (reference sequence). The CDR3 runs to 17 residues. The CDR3 bases are TGTGCCAGCAGCCGGCGGGGGACAGGGGGTGGGAATCAGCCCCAGCATTTT. The encoded protein is CASSRRGTGGGNQPQHF.

This clone was seen more than once but under ten times. The genes are TRBV5-8 and TRBJ1-5, with D maybe TRBD1 (6 bases). Between the trimmed V and J ends, which lost 2 bases and 7 bases, there was a span of 13 bases. The V gene's germline CDR1 is SGHTS and CDR2 YDEGEE. The CDR3 extends over 14 amino acids. The CDR3 DNA follows: TGTGCCAGCAGCTTCGGGGGGCCCGGGCAGCCCCAGCATTTT. Protein: CASSFGGPGQPQHF.

V and J are TRBV5-6 and TRBJ1-1, with D possibly matching TRBD1 (5 bases). Trimming pared 4 bases from V and 11 bases from J, leaving 18 bases between. Germline V CDR1 and CDR2: SGHDT, YYEEEE. The CDR3 has 13 amino acids. This chain's CDR3 is CASSPRGGVGAFF. CDR3 DNA sequence: TGTGCCAGCAGCCCGCGGGGCGGAGTGGGGGCTTTCTTT. Filled out from reference TRBV5-6 and TRBJ1-1, the complete variable domain reads DAGVTQSPTHLIKTRGQQVTLRCSPKSGHDTVSWYQQALGQGPQFIFQYYEEEERQRGNFPDRFSGHQFPNYSSELNVNALLLGDSALYLCASSPRGGVGAFFGQGTRLTVV.

This rearrangement joins TRBV2 to TRBJ1-4; D is perhaps TRBD1 (5 bases). This CDR3 is built from 15 residues. The germline V gene has CDR1 SNHLY and CDR2 FYNNEI. Trimming stripped 5 bases from V and 0 bases from J, with 10 bases between. The chain's CDR3 is CASSWGRTTNEKLFF. Written as DNA, the CDR3 is TGTGCCAGCAGTTGGGGCAGGACAACTAATGAAAAACTGTTTTTT. Combining the CDR3 with reference TRBV2 and TRBJ1-4 gives the whole variable domain EPEVTQTPSHQVTQMGQEVILRCVPISNHLYFYWYRQILGQKVEFLVSFYNNEISEKSEIFDDQFSVERPDGSNFTLKIRSTKLEDSAMYFCASSWGRTTNEKLFFGSGTQLSVL.

This clone showed up just a few times. The chain employs TRBV4-1 and TRBJ1-1; D ambiguous. V was clipped by 1 base and J by 11 bases, with 23 bases between them. Germline CDR1 reads MGHRA; CDR2 reads YSYEKL. There are 16 residues in the CDR3. CDR3 bases: TGCGCCAGCAGCCAAGTTCCTTCTGCGGGATTAGGAGTGGCTTTCTTT. This gives the protein CASSQVPSAGLGVAFF.

V and J are TRBV13 and TRBJ2-2, with D possibly TRBD2 on 5 matching bases. Germline assignment: CDR1 PRHDT and CDR2 FYEKMQ (reference sequence). The CDR3 is made up of 14 amino acids. Trimming removed 3 bases from V and 5 bases from J, with 10 bases in between. The CDR3 sequence is CASSFSRGTGELFF. CDR3 coding DNA: TGTGCCAGCAGCTTCTCAAGAGGGACCGGGGAGCTGTTTTTT.

V is TRBV4-3 and J is TRBJ1-3; TRBD1 matches at 7 bases. The length of the CDR3 is 14 residues. Trimming at V came to 3 bases and at J to 2 bases, leaving 1 base not matched to a gene. Germline V CDR1 and CDR2: LGHNA, YSLEER. The CDR3 bases are TGCGCCAGCAGCCAGGGACAGCCTGGAAACACCATATATTTT. Its translation is CASSQGQPGNTIYF.

The genes are TRBV19 and TRBJ2-1; TRBD1 matches 8 bases. In germline, CDR1 is LNHDA, CDR2 SQIVND (reference sequence). Trimming took 4 bases from V and 8 from J; bases not matched to a gene: 10. The CDR3 runs 15 residues. The CDR3 sequence is CASSRQQGVYDEQFF. The CDR3 DNA follows: TGTGCCAGTAGTAGACAACAGGGGGTTTACGATGAGCAGTTCTTC.

The rearrangement links TRBV3-1 (or the pseudogene TRBV3-2) to TRBJ2-5; 16 positions match TRBD2. There are 15 residues in the CDR3. J gave up 13 bases and V 5 bases, and 10 bases lay outside the gene matches. Germline CDR1 LGHDT, CDR2 YNNKEL (reference sequence). CDR3 protein: CASSSGTSGGAFGYF. CDR3 DNA: TGTGCCAGCAGCTCCGGGACTAGCGGGGGGGCCTTTGGGTACTTC.

The V and J genes are TRBV3-1 (or the pseudogene TRBV3-2) and TRBJ2-3; D may be TRBD2 (6 bases). There are 18 residues in the CDR3. V dropped 0 bases and J dropped 1 base, with 17 bases sitting between them. Germline V gives CDR1 LGHDT, CDR2 YNNKEL (reference sequence). The CDR3 DNA reads as TGTGCCAGCAGCCAAGACTTCGGCCTAGCGCTAGGCACAGATACGCAGTATTTT. Amino acid sequence: CASSQDFGLALGTDTQYF.

The genes are TRBV5-6 and TRBJ2-7, with D perhaps TRBD2 (5 bases). V lost 4 bases, J lost 2 bases, and 22 bases lay in between. Germline assignment: CDR1 SGHDT and CDR2 YYEEEE. The CDR3 runs 17 residues. The CDR3 nucleotides read TGTGCCAGCAGCCGATTGGCCCGGGGAAAAGAGGCCTACGAGCAGTACTTC. Translated: CASSRLARGKEAYEQYF. The full variable domain, with the rest looked up from reference TRBV5-6 and TRBJ2-7, is DAGVTQSPTHLIKTRGQQVTLRCSPKSGHDTVSWYQQALGQGPQFIFQYYEEEERQRGNFPDRFSGHQFPNYSSELNVNALLLGDSALYLCASSRLARGKEAYEQYFGPGTRLTVT.